One and the same sample provided the 4 T cell receptor beta chains below, sequenced in a study of human T cells and chemical hapten exposure. This sample's time point: patch test 1, 2 weeks after DPC sensitization. Described treatment: therapeutic diphenylcyclopropenone sensitization with weekly scalp DPC. Each CDR3 protein is one row after TCRdb ran MiXCR on the RACE reads. The sample shows 380,000 or so distinct CDR3 sequences, about 4.4% of them seen only once. Sequenced here: whole blood, sampled in connection with sensitization to the hapten diphenylcyclopropenone (DPC). The receptor set was obtained from a woman in her forties or fifties with alopecia areata. Some clones in this sample may be carry-over from other donors' samples.

The V gene is TRBV20-1, the J gene TRBJ2-7, with D unclear. Germline CDR1 reads DFQATT; CDR2 reads SNEGSKA (reference sequence). The CDR3 spans 14 residues. The V gene lost 3 bases and the J gene lost 4 bases, with 16 bases spanning the gap. This CDR3 is CSARELVATYEQYF. CDR3 coding DNA: TGCAGTGCTAGGGAGCTGGTAGCCACTTACGAGCAGTACTTC.

Many counts were recorded for this clonotype. This chain links TRBV9 with TRBJ2-1; 8 positions match TRBD2. Germline lookup yields CDR1 SGDLS and CDR2 YYNGEE. The CDR3 runs to 16 residues. V shed 0 bases, J shed 1 base, and the junction held 3 bases outside the gene matches. CDR3 bases: TGTGCCAGCAGCGTAGGAGGCGGGAGGTCCTACAATGAGCAGTTCTTC. Translation gives CASSVGGGRSYNEQFF. The variable domain in full, completed from reference TRBV9 and TRBJ2-1, reads DSGVTQTPKHLITATGQRVTLRCSPRSGDLSVYWYQQSLDQGLQFLIQYYNGEERAKGNILERFSAQQFPDLHSELNLSSLELGDSALYFCASSVGGGRSYNEQFFGPGTRLTVL.

There are many counts of this clonotype. The rearrangement links TRBV7-2 to TRBJ2-1; D call uncertain. CDR3 size: 15 residues. Germline CDR1 is SGHTA and CDR2 is FQGNSA. V shed 6 bases and J shed 3 bases, with 15 bases lying between them. DNA of the CDR3: TGTGCCAGCAGTTTGGCAGGCTCCGTCTACAATGAGCAGTTCTTC. This codes for CASSLAGSVYNEQFF.

Only a few counts were recorded for this clonotype. The rearrangement uses TRBV5-1 and TRBJ2-5, with D possibly TRBD1 on 5 matching bases. The V and J ends lost 3 bases and 0 bases respectively, with 12 bases between them. The germline V gene encodes CDR1 SGHRS and CDR2 YFSETQ. This CDR3 contains 15 residues. Here the CDR3 reads CASSSEDSNQETQYF. DNA for the CDR3: TGCGCCAGCAGCTCGGAAGACAGTAACCAAGAGACCCAGTACTTC.